This T cell receptor beta chain appears in the sequencing data of a study of T cells in Graves' hyperthyroidism and ophthalmopathy. Study-wide results and caveats: Median prediction lead before ophthalmopathy onset was about 6.7 months with the model.

Amplification of TCR beta CDR3 regions was performed using RNA transcripts as template. HTBI primers were used for first-round RT-PCR of the TCR CDR3. TCRdb ran MiXCR on the multiplex PCR reads and lists one entry per CDR3 protein. The sample carries roughly 100,000 distinct CDR3 sequences, roughly 50% recorded once. CDR3 size: 17 residues. The V end lost 1 base, the J end lost 0 bases, and 13 bases lay between the germline ends. Germline CDR1 is LGHDT and CDR2 is YNNKEL (reference sequence). Details on this clonotype: Its antigen is not identified.

Material: blood. The receptor comes from a man aged 35 to 55 with Graves' hyperthyroidism. This chain connects TRBV3-1 to TRBJ1-3; D perhaps matches TRBD1 (6 bases). CDR3 amino acids: CASSQGQAMSSGNTIYF. The CDR3 DNA sequence: TGTGCCAGCAGCCAAGGACAGGCGATGAGCTCTGGAAACACCATATATTTT.